The source of this T cell receptor beta chain is a study of cytomegalovirus exposure and HLA in healthy donors. General observations from the study: Available immune exposure information covered CMV serostatus only. In all likelihood, a cluster of highly shared sequence variants was a sequencing artifact.

The CDR3 covers 21 residues. V lost 2 bases, J lost 0 bases, and 27 bases lay in between. In germline, CDR1 is SGHRS, CDR2 YFSETQ. Turning to this clone: The antigen remains unidentified.

Primers: 60 Vbeta forward and 13 Jbeta reverse. Clones were read by immunoSEQ multiplex PCR, and TCRdb kept only the in-frame ones, dropping some. The data show about 160,000 clones, around 80% seen once. This clonotype was obtained from a young man in good health and CMV-seronegative. V usage is TRBV5-1 and J usage is TRBJ2-4; possible D gene TRBD1, 6 bases. The source material was PBMCs. CDR3: CASSFWISGVGGNLAKNIQYF. CDR3 coding DNA: TGCGCCAGCAGCTTCTGGATTTCAGGGGTGGGCGGTAACTTAGCCAAAAACATTCAGTACTTC.